This entry concerns a single T cell receptor (beta chain). Its antigen is as yet unknown. This sample was included in a study of post-analysis software for immune sequencing data. CDR1 SQVTM and CDR2 ANQGSEA come from the germline V gene. V shed 5 bases and J shed 8 bases, with 12 bases lying between them. This CDR3 spans 11 amino acids. Study-level points and caveats: Controls had significantly higher normalized Chao1 diversity than multiple sclerosis patients. Those samples that were prepared in the same batch co-clustered strongly by F measure. Roughly five TRBV segments occurring more often in patients than controls included TRBV5-6, TRBV5-1 and TRBV20-1.

Presence of unique molecular identifiers characterized the TCR beta cDNA libraries. Yield was around 500,000 cDNA molecules from around 1 to 9.1 million T cells. In TCRdb, the PCR reads were re-called with MiXCR into one record per CDR3 protein. The table lists 700,000 to 800,000 distinct CDR3 sequences, about 27% of them singletons. The sequence was obtained from a girl between 10 and 17 years old with multiple sclerosis. Sequenced sample: blood. The chain is built from TRBV29-1 and TRBJ1-2; D uncertain. The CDR3 protein is CSVLATLGYTF. Written as DNA, the CDR3 is TGCAGCGTTCTTGCGACATTGGGCTACACCTTC.